Listed below are T cell receptor beta chains from one sample, sequenced in a study of blood T cells in healthy people across ages. TCRdb redid the calling of the 5' RACE reads with MiXCR, one entry per CDR3 protein. The data contain about 1 million distinct CDR3 sequences, around 43% of them seen just once; the ten biggest clones take up around 18%. Sequenced: blood. The receptors derive from a woman aged 55-70 years in good health. The CDR3 runs from the conserved cysteine through the conserved F or W. D genes are given only for firm matches. Clone size is given for some rows only: seen once, a few or many times, or a class if the clone is expanded.

size,V,D,J,DNA,CDR3
few,TRBV20-1,NA,TRBJ2-6,TGCAGTGCAGACCGGGGGGCCAACGTCCTGACTTTC,CSADRGANVLTF
once,TRBV20-1,NA,TRBJ1-2,TGCAGTGCTAGGCTCGACAAGGGAGGCTATGGCTACACCTTC,CSARLDKGGYGYTF
NA,TRBV28,NA,TRBJ2-7,TGTGCCAGCAGTTTTTCTCTGGAGGGGAGCGAGCAGTACTTC,CASSFSLEGSEQYF
NA,TRBV5-1,TRBD2,TRBJ2-7,TGTGCCAGCAGCTCAGGGACTAGCGGGAGGAGGAGTGAGCAGTACTTC,CASSSGTSGRRSEQYF
few,TRBV9,TRBD1,TRBJ2-5,TGTGCCAGCAGCGTCTCGGGACAGTCATACCAAGAGACCCAGTACTTC,CASSVSGQSYQETQYF
NA,TRBV6-2/TRBV6-3,TRBD1,TRBJ2-1,TGTGCCAGCAGTTATCCGGGACAGGGGCAGTACAATGAGCAGTTCTTC,CASSYPGQGQYNEQFF
few,TRBV6-2/TRBV6-3,NA,TRBJ1-2,TGTGCCAGCAGTCCGACACAGTATGGCTACACCTTC,CASSPTQYGYTF
NA,TRBV2,NA,TRBJ1-5,TGTGCCAGCAGTGAGGGGACCTCCAATCAGCCCCAGCATTTT,CASSEGTSNQPQHF
NA,TRBV6-5,NA,TRBJ1-6,TGTGCCAGCAGGGATGGGGGTTCACCCCTCCACTTT,CASRDGGSPLHF
many,TRBV20-1,TRBD2,TRBJ2-7,TGCAGTGCTAGCGGGAGGGCCAACCACGAGCAGTACTTC,CSASGRANHEQYF
once,TRBV7-9,NA,TRBJ2-7,TGTGCCGGCAGTCGAGGCGACGAGCAGTACTTC,CAGSRGDEQYF
few,TRBV4-2,NA,TRBJ2-3,TGTGCCAGCAGCCAAGAGGGAGATACGCAGTATTTT,CASSQEGDTQYF
NA,TRBV6-5,NA,TRBJ2-5,TGTGCCAGCAGTTACGGCCAGGGATTCCAAGAGACCCAGTACTTC,CASSYGQGFQETQYF
NA,TRBV9,TRBD2,TRBJ2-1,TGTGCCAGCACACGGCTGGAGCGGGGTCCCTACAATGAGCAGTTCTTC,CASTRLERGPYNEQFF
NA,TRBV20-1,NA,TRBJ2-7,TGCAGTGCTAAGAGAGGACAGACCTACGAGCAGTACTTC,CSAKRGQTYEQYF
few,TRBV11-1,TRBD2,TRBJ2-1,TGTGCCAGCAGCTTAGTTGCGGGAGGGCCTCGGCAGGGTGAGCAGTTCTTC,CASSLVAGGPRQGEQFF
NA,TRBV2,NA,TRBJ2-7,TGTGCCAGCAGTGAAGCGGGGGCAGTCTACGAGCAGTACTTC,CASSEAGAVYEQYF
NA,TRBV6-6,TRBD2,TRBJ2-7,TGTGCCAGCAGCTCCCTAGCGGATAACTACGAGCAGTACTTC,CASSSLADNYEQYF
NA,TRBV7-3,TRBD2,TRBJ2-3,TGTGCCAGCAGCCCTAATACTAGGCGGGAGCGGGATACGCAGTATTTT,CASSPNTRRERDTQYF
many,TRBV20-1,NA,TRBJ2-4,TGCAGTGCCCACCCAGCCAAAAACATTCAGTACTTC,CSAHPAKNIQYF
NA,TRBV20-1,TRBD2,TRBJ2-7,TGCAGTGCTAGAGAGCTACTAGCGGGAAACAACGAGCAGTACTTC,CSARELLAGNNEQYF
NA,TRBV7-7,NA,TRBJ1-5,TGTGCCAGCAGCTTATCGGACGGTCAGCCCCAGCATTTT,CASSLSDGQPQHF
NA,TRBV13,TRBD2,TRBJ2-1,TGTGCCAGCAGCTCAACCGGGACTAGCGTGTACAATGAGCAGTTCTTC,CASSSTGTSVYNEQFF
NA,TRBV12-3/TRBV12-4,TRBD1,TRBJ2-7,TGTGCCAGCACGTCGACAGGGGGGGGCTACGAGCAGTACTTC,CASTSTGGGYEQYF
NA,TRBV27,TRBD2,TRBJ2-7,TGTGCCAGCAGTTCAGGACTAGCGTCAACCCCCTCCTACAATGAGCAGTACTTC,CASSSGLASTPSYNEQYF
NA,TRBV7-9,TRBD1,TRBJ2-3,TGTGCCAGCAGCTCTTACAGGGGAAGGGGTACGCAGTATTTT,CASSSYRGRGTQYF
NA,TRBV20-1,TRBD1,TRBJ2-7,TGCAGTGCTAGAGAATATCGGACAGGTCACTACGAGCAGTACTTC,CSAREYRTGHYEQYF
NA,TRBV6-1,NA,TRBJ1-6,TGTGCCAGCAGTGAAGGTCCCTCCGGGCCCGGGGGGTTTTCACCCCTCCACTTT,CASSEGPSGPGGFSPLHF
NA,TRBV27,NA,TRBJ2-3,TGTGCCAGCAGTTTGTATAGTCCTAGCACAGATACGCAGTATTTT,CASSLYSPSTDTQYF
NA,TRBV29-1,TRBD1,TRBJ1-5,TGCAGCGTGGCGGACAGGGGAGGTGATCAGCCCCAGCATTTT,CSVADRGGDQPQHF
once,TRBV27,NA,TRBJ1-2,TGTGCCAGCAGTTTAGCTCTCACAGGGCATAACTATGGCTACACCTTC,CASSLALTGHNYGYTF
few,TRBV2,NA,TRBJ1-1,TGTGCCAGCAGAGATCAGGGCGAAGCTTTCTTT,CASRDQGEAFF
NA,TRBV5-5,NA,TRBJ1-2,TGTGCCAGCAGCTCGCCACCGGGGGGCTACACCTTC,CASSSPPGGYTF
NA,TRBV7-2,NA,TRBJ1-2,TGTGCCAGCAGCTTAGCCGGGGTCGATGGCTACACCTTC,CASSLAGVDGYTF
many,TRBV29-1,TRBD1,TRBJ2-7,TGCAGCGTGGTCACCGGGACAGCCTACGAGCAGTACTTC,CSVVTGTAYEQYF
few,TRBV7-9,NA,TRBJ2-1,TGTGCCAGCAGCTTAGCGCGGGGCTATTACAATGAGCAGTTCTTC,CASSLARGYYNEQFF
many,TRBV15,NA,TRBJ2-4,TGTGCCACCAGGGCGGCCAAAAACATTCAGTACTTC,CATRAAKNIQYF
NA,TRBV7-2,NA,TRBJ2-5,TGTGCCAGCAGCTTAGTCCAGGGGTGGGAGCAGTACTTC,CASSLVQGWEQYF
few,TRBV28,TRBD1,TRBJ2-5,TGTGCCAGCAGTTCCAAACATCCAGGGGGAATCGGGATGATAGAGACCCAGTACTTC,CASSSKHPGGIGMIETQYF
many,TRBV5-1,NA,TRBJ2-1,TGCGCCAGCAGCTTAACTCGGGGTCACAATGAGCAGTTCTTC,CASSLTRGHNEQFF
few,TRBV3-1,NA,TRBJ1-2,TGTGCCAGCAGCGTCCCCGGGGTTGGTGGCTACACCTTC,CASSVPGVGGYTF
NA,TRBV12-3/TRBV12-4,TRBD1,TRBJ1-2,TGTGCCAGCAGTAAGGGGGCACTAGGCTATGGCTACACCTTC,CASSKGALGYGYTF
few,TRBV7-8,NA,TRBJ2-6,TGTGCCAGCAGCCGTAGCAGCTCTGGGGCCAACGTCCTGACTTTC,CASSRSSSGANVLTF
many,TRBV3-1,TRBD2,TRBJ2-7,TGTGCCAGCAGCACGACTAGCGGGAGTTACGAGCAGTACTTC,CASSTTSGSYEQYF
few,TRBV12-3/TRBV12-4,NA,TRBJ2-3,TGTGCCAGCAGTTTAGCCATAAATGACGCTACGCAGTATTTT,CASSLAINDATQYF
NA,TRBV20-1,NA,TRBJ2-7,TGCAGTGCCCGCAGTCTCTCGGAGGAAAGGAGCTCCTACGAGCAGTACTTC,CSARSLSEERSSYEQYF
few,TRBV5-1,TRBD2,TRBJ2-5,TGCGCCAGCAGCGCGGGGGGAGTACGCGGAGAGACCCAGTACTTC,CASSAGGVRGETQYF
NA,TRBV10-3,TRBD1,TRBJ2-3,TGTGCCATCAGGGGGACAGGGACCTCTAGCACAGATACGCAGTATTTT,CAIRGTGTSSTDTQYF
NA,TRBV12-3/TRBV12-4,NA,TRBJ2-1,TGTGCCAGCAGTGTGCGGTGGGACAATGAGCAGTTCTTC,CASSVRWDNEQFF
NA,TRBV6-1,NA,TRBJ1-5,TGTGCCAGCAGTGAATCTGGGGGCAATCAGCCCCAGCATTTT,CASSESGGNQPQHF
many,TRBV12-3/TRBV12-4,TRBD2,TRBJ2-7,TGTGCCAGCAGTTCTGAGCGGGGGTCCTACGAGCAGTACTTC,CASSSERGSYEQYF
few,TRBV20-1,NA,TRBJ1-1,TGCAGTGCTCGGCCGGGACGTAAGAACACTGAAGCTTTCTTT,CSARPGRKNTEAFF
NA,TRBV11-2,NA,TRBJ2-1,TGTGCCAGCAGCCCGACGGGGGTCGGGAGCAAGTTCTTC,CASSPTGVGSKFF
few,TRBV29-1,TRBD2,TRBJ2-1,TGCAGCGTTTCGACGGGAGGGGACAATGAGCAGTTCTTC,CSVSTGGDNEQFF